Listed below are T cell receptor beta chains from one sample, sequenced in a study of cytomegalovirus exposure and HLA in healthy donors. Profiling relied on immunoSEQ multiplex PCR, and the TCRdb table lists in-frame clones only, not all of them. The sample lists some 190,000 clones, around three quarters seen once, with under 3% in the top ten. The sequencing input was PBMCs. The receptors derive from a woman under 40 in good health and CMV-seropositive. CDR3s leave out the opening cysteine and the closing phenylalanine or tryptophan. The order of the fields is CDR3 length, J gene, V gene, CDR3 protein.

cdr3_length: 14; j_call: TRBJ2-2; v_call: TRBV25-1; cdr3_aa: ASSDQDRVHTGELF
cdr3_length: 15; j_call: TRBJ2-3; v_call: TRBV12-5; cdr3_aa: ASGLVRTGRLTDTQY
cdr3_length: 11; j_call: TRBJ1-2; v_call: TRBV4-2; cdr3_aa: ASSEQGARGYT
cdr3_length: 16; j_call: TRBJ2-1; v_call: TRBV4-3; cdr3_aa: ASSLSPTGTGGGNEQF
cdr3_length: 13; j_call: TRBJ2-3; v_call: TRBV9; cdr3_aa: ASSVQGVGTDTQY
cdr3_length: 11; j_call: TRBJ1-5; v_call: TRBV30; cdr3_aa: AWSRSSNQPQH
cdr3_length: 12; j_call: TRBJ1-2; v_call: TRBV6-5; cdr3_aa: ASSLRDSLYGYT
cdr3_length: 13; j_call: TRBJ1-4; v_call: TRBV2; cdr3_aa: ASSPLTGTNEKLF
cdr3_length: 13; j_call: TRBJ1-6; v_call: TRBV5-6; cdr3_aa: ASSLSGWRNSPLH
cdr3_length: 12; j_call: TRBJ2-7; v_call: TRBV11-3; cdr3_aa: ASSSDRGGYEQY
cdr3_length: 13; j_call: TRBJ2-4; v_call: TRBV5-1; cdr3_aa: ASSLDFQARNSQY
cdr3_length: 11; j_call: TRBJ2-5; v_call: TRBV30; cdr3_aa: AWSVRRGETQY
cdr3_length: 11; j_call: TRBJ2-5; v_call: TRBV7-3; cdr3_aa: ASSSLAQETQY
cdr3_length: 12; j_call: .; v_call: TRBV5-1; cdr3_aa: ASTRDREENEQY
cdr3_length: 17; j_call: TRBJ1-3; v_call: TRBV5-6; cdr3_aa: ASSPPGTGSPSSGNTIY
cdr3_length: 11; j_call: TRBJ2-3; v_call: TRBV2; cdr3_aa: ASCGDSIDTQY
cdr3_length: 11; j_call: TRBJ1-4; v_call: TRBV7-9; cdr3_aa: ASSGTGNEKLF
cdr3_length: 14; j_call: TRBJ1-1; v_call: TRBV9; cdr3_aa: ASSAVGTGMVTEAF
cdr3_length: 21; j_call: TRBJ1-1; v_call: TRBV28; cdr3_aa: ASSRDRGNLWGILNAGSTEAF
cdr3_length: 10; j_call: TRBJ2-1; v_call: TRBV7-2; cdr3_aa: ASSLETSRQF
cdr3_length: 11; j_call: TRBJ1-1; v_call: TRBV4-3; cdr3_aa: ASSSGPNTEAF
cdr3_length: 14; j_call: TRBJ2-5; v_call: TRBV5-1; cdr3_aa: ASSLGGGQGQETQY